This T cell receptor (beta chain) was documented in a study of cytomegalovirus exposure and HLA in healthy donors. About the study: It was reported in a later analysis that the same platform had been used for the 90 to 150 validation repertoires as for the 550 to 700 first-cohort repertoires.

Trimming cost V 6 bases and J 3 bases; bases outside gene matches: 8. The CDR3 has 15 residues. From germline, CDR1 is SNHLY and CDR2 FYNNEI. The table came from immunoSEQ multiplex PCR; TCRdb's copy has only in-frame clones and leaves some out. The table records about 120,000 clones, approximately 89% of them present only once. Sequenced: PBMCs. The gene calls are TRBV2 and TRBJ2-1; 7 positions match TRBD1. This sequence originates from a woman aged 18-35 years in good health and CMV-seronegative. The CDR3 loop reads CASRRQGVRYNEQFF. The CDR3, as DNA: TGTGCCAGCAGGAGACAGGGTGTCCGCTACAATGAGCAGTTCTTC.